This TCR beta chain was observed in a study of T cell responses to AZD1222 COVID-19 vaccine (dated by TCRdb to 2020 to 2023). Broadly, across the study: AZD1222 recipients whose second dose came at about 4 weeks and those whose second dose came at about 12 weeks were combined into one group, since spike-specific TCR depth and breadth did not differ between the two schedules. Trial participants were enrolled by age into 18-55, 56-69 and 70-plus year subgroups, with roughly 160, 29 and 62 TCR-sequenced participants respectively. TCR sequencing covered roughly 230 trial participants: some 210 given two doses of AZD1222 and around 26 given two doses of MenACWY control vaccine.

The CDR3 regions of human TCRbeta chains were analyzed by immunosequencing. Processing in the source paper ran as follows. Repertoire TCRs were checked for matches against a reference library of SARS-CoV-2-specific TCRs that had been generated using the MIRA antigen-specificity platform. Breadth was defined as the fraction of unique TCRs that were SARS-CoV-2-associated. Depth was defined as the fraction of total T cells that were SARS-CoV-2-associated. Using the MIRA data, each spike-specific TCR was assigned both to the spike region to which the TCR was reactive and to a CD4 or CD8 class. Log10-transformed breadth and depth values were compared by one-way ANOVA with Sidak's multiple comparisons tests. TCRdb mirrors the immuneACCESS table, restricted to in-frame sequences. Some clones are absent from its copies; in checked studies, under half trace to an unresolved V gene, and the reason for the others is unknown. From that table come the V and J calls and clone size; the DNA was used to work out D and trimming. Here the sample has approximately 130,000 clones; around 92% occur a single time. The top ten constitute 1.1% of the sample.

From its cysteine to its phenylalanine, the CDR3 spans 14 amino acids. Of all the DNA, just the CDR3 is kept, 42 bases in frame from base 1. CDR1 LNHDA and CDR2 SQIVND were looked up in the germline V gene (reference sequence). V gives up 5 bases and J gives up 3 bases, and the segment between their germline ends measures 13 bases. Paper-wide results and their limitations: Because no samples from the day 14 peak response were available, repertoires could be characterized only after the peak T cell response. CD4 TCRs associated with the vaccine covered the entire spike protein, and the dominant responses were in regions 160-218 and 743-854. Reportedly, close to half of the unique spike-specific TCRs recognized epitopes lying outside the regions that are mutated in the B.1.351 and B.1.1.7 variants. In the small 56-69-year group, the increase in depth fell short of significance, most likely because of low power. Conclusions about previously exposed vaccinees are limited because only six or seven AZD1222 recipients were SARS-CoV-2 seropositive at baseline. Participants were mostly white British and included more females than males, and it was suggested by the authors that clonal diversity may have been underestimated. Spike-specific TCR breadth and depth rose significantly after two AZD1222 doses compared with day 0 and with MenACWY recipients.

Note on this clone: Its cognate antigen has yet to be identified. No clone much larger than this one lies a single base away; base qualities are absent.

This sample's time point label indicates: baseline before first vaccination. The vaccinee samples were drawn from two UK trials, COV001 and COV002, one of which was a single-blind randomized controlled phase 2/3 trial testing AZD1222 (ChAdOx1 nCoV-19) in healthy adults. Trial participant PBMC samples were collected at day 0 and day 28 after the second dose for TCRbeta chain sequencing. This sequence uses TRBV19 and TRBJ1-1; the D gene assignment is ambiguous. The source of this sequence is an adult in good health. The sample consisted of peripheral blood, taken on day 0 of AZD1222 vaccination. The nucleotide sequence is TGTGCCAGTAGTCTGGATGGGGAGGACACTGAAGCTTTCTTT. This encodes CASSLDGEDTEAFF. Extended through the reference TRBV19 and TRBJ1-1 proteins, this CDR3 yields the full variable domain: DGGITQSPKYLFRKEGQNVTLSCEQNLNHDAMYWYRQDPGQGLRLIYYSQIVNDFQKGDIAEGYSVSREKKESFPLTVTSAQKNPTAFYLCASSLDGEDTEAFFGQGTRLTVV.